The next 15 T cell receptor beta chains were all read from a single sample in a study of spatial heterogeneity in lung cancer. TCRdb fed the 5' RACE reads into MiXCR, producing one record per CDR3 protein. The table shows roughly 120,000 distinct CDR3 sequences, with 10% to 15% occurring only once. The sample's time point: blood at routine non-recurrence follow-up after resection. No cells were sorted before sequencing. The whole RNA sequenced was extracted from tumor, nontumor lung or frozen PBMC. The source was PBMCs, collected at follow-up. All receptors derive from a male donor with early-stage non-small cell lung cancer.

This clonotype was counted once. CDR3 nucleotides: TGTGCCAGTAGTATAGTAAAAGGGTCCTACAATGAGCAGTTCTTC. It yields the protein CASSIVKGSYNEQFF. The chain uses TRBV19 and TRBJ2-1, with unresolved D. V lost 1 base to trimming and J lost 1 base, with 8 bases between them. Germline lookup yields CDR1 LNHDA and CDR2 SQIVND (reference sequence). There are 15 residues in the CDR3. The full variable domain, its missing parts supplied by reference TRBV19 and TRBJ2-1, is DGGITQSPKYLFRKEGQNVTLSCEQNLNHDAMYWYRQDPGQGLRLIYYSQIVNDFQKGDIAEGYSVSREKKESFPLTVTSAQKNPTAFYLCASSIVKGSYNEQFFGPGTRLTVL.

This rearrangement joins TRBV28 to TRBJ2-7, with D possibly matching TRBD2 (5 bases). V was clipped by 4 bases and J by 9 bases, with 13 bases between them. The CDR3 runs to 12 residues. The germline CDR1 and CDR2 sequences are MDHEN and SYDVKM. The CDR3: CASSSIPRGQYF. As DNA, the CDR3 is TGTGCCAGCAGTTCTATCCCCCGGGGGCAGTACTTC.

In its sample, this clonotype was seen a few times. V gene TRBV4-3 combines with J gene TRBJ1-1; TRBD1 aligns across 7 bases. The ends lost 2 bases at V and 0 bases at J; junction bases unmatched: 6. CDR3 length: 16 amino acids. Per the germline V gene, CDR1 is LGHNA and CDR2 is YSLEER. Here the CDR3 DNA reads TGCGCCAGCAGCCAATTACAGGGGAGGTTGAACACTGAAGCTTTCTTT. Translation: CASSQLQGRLNTEAFF.

The V and J genes are TRBV28 and TRBJ2-6; weak D call: TRBD1 (6 bases). Trimming removed 10 bases at V and 1 base at J, with 11 bases between. Germline CDR1 and CDR2: MDHEN and SYDVKM. The CDR3 is made up of 14 amino acids. CDR3 nucleotides: TGTGCCACCCTACAGGGATCTGGGGCCAACGTCCTGACTTTC. This gives the protein CATLQGSGANVLTF.

The chain carries TRBV12-3 or TRBV12-4 and TRBJ2-2; tentatively, D is TRBD2 (5 bases). The V end was cut by 10 bases, the J end by 7 bases, with 10 bases between. The CDR3 is made up of 11 amino acids. CDR3 DNA: TGTGCCACCCGTGGGAGCGGGGAGCTGTTTTTT. Protein product: CATRGSGELFF.

This clonotype came up a few times. The chain joins TRBV20-1 to TRBJ2-3; D tentatively reads TRBD1 or TRBD2 (5 bases each). The CDR3 runs to 13 residues. Trimming stripped 0 bases from V and 6 bases from J, with 10 bases between. CDR1 is DFQATT and CDR2 is SNEGSKA in the germline V gene (reference sequence). The CDR3 bases are TGCAGTGCTAGAGATCCAGGGAGCGATACGCAGTATTTT. Translating it yields CSARDPGSDTQYF.

Only a few counts were recorded for this clonotype. The V call is TRBV9, the J call TRBJ1-6; D gene ambiguous. Trimming shortened V by 7 bases and J by 8 bases, and 13 bases separated the two germline ends. Germline V CDR1 and CDR2: SGDLS, YYNGEE. CDR3 length: 13 amino acids. In nucleotides, the CDR3 is TGTGCCAGCCGGGAGGGATGGGATTCACCCCTCCACTTT. It yields the protein CASREGWDSPLHF.

This clonotype was counted a few times. The rearrangement uses TRBV5-1 and TRBJ2-7; perhaps TRBD1 as D (6 bases). This CDR3 is 12 amino acids long. Trimming stripped 5 bases from V and 3 bases from J, with 9 bases between. Germline CDR1 reads SGHRS; CDR2 reads YFSETQ. CDR3 region: CASSWDNYEQYF. CDR3 in DNA: TGCGCCAGCAGTTGGGACAACTACGAGCAGTACTTC. Together with reference TRBV5-1 and TRBJ2-7, the CDR3 gives the full variable domain: KAGVTQTPRYLIKTRGQQVTLSCSPISGHRSVSWYQQTPGQGLQFLFEYFSETQRNKGNFPGRFSGRQFSNSRSEMNVSTLELGDSALYLCASSWDNYEQYFGPGTRLTVT.

The rearrangement links TRBV29-1 to TRBJ2-1; D remains ambiguous. CDR3 length equals 13 residues. With 5 bases removed from V and 5 bases from J, the gap between germline ends came to 13 bases. Germline values: CDR1 SQVTM, CDR2 ANQGSEA. CDR3 loop: CSVLGQKDNEQFF. The CDR3 bases are TGCAGCGTTCTTGGGCAGAAAGACAATGAGCAGTTCTTC.

This clonotype was recorded at least ten times. This rearrangement joins TRBV7-9 to TRBJ2-4; TRBD1 aligns across 8 bases. V gave up 5 bases and J gave up 2 bases; unmatched junction bases: 14. Germline CDR1 is SEHNR and CDR2 is FQNEAQ (reference sequence). The CDR3 is made up of 18 amino acids. The CDR3 here is CASSRPGTGTGTKNIQYF. CDR3 nucleotides: TGTGCCAGCAGCCGTCCCGGGACAGGTACGGGGACCAAAAACATTCAGTACTTC.

The rearrangement joins TRBV6-6 to TRBJ1-1; D unclear. The CDR3 runs to 15 residues. From germline, CDR1 is MNHNY and CDR2 SVGAGI (reference sequence). The V end lost 0 bases, the J end lost 4 bases, and 12 bases lay between the germline ends. CDR3 protein: CASSYSPPSVTEAFF. The CDR3 DNA sequence: TGTGCCAGCAGTTACTCGCCCCCCAGTGTCACTGAAGCTTTCTTT.

The V gene is TRBV28, the J gene TRBJ2-7, with 10 bases fitting TRBD2. The CDR3 runs 16 residues. Looked up from germline, CDR1 is MDHEN and CDR2 is SYDVKM. With 5 bases clipped from V and 1 base from J, the junction kept 8 bases outside the gene matches. The DNA for the CDR3 is TGTGCCAGCAGTATTCTTTCTAGCGGGGGTTCCTACGAGCAGTACTTC. Its translation is CASSILSSGGSYEQYF.

The chain links TRBV4-2 to TRBJ2-3; 11 nucleotides agree with TRBD2. Germline CDR1 and CDR2: LGHNA and YNFKEQ. The CDR3 spans 15 residues. V dropped 1 base and J dropped 8; count of bases not matched to a gene: 5. This chain's CDR3 is CASSQVPGTSGTQYF. The DNA for the CDR3 is TGTGCCAGCAGCCAAGTCCCCGGGACTAGCGGTACGCAGTATTTT.

This clonotype was seen only a few times. This chain uses TRBV27 with TRBJ2-7; 7 nucleotides agree with TRBD1. The CDR3 runs to 15 residues. The germline V gene has CDR1 MNHEY and CDR2 SMNVEV (reference sequence). V was clipped by 2 bases and J by 3 bases; unmatched bases: 7. This CDR3 reads CASSLTPTGDYEQYF. In nucleotides, the CDR3 is TGTGCCAGCAGTTTAACCCCTACAGGGGACTACGAGCAGTACTTC.

This chain links TRBV5-1 with TRBJ1-2; D is uncertain. V was cut by 1 base and J by 0 bases, with 10 bases left in between. CDR3 size: 15 residues. Germline V lookup: CDR1 SGHRS, CDR2 YFSETQ. This chain's CDR3 is CASSLSPGANYGYTF. CDR3 DNA: TGCGCCAGCAGCTTGAGTCCCGGAGCTAACTATGGCTACACCTTC.